The rows below give T cell receptor beta chains drawn from one sample of a study of blood T cell repertoires in COVID-19. Profiling relied on immunoSEQ multiplex PCR, and the TCRdb table lists in-frame clones only, not all of them. The sample records 150,000 to 200,000 clones, 80% to 90% being singletons. Sample: peripheral blood. The receptors stem from a man between 45 and 60 years old with active or convalescent COVID-19. Each CDR3 is given with its conserved first and last residue. A D gene is named only where the DNA matches it firmly. Expanded clones get a size class; other rows say once, few or many, or leave the size out.

CASSAGGRRAFF,TGTGCCAGCAGCGCAGGGGGCCGTCGTGCTTTCTTT,TRBD1,NA,TRBV12-3/TRBV12-4,TRBJ1-1
CASSQRSRVLNGYTF,TGTGCCAGCAGCCAGAGGTCCAGGGTGCTAAATGGCTACACCTTC,NA,NA,TRBV11-3,TRBJ1-2
CASSLVDRF,TGTGCCAGCAGCTTGGTTGACAGGTTC,NA,NA,TRBV5-4,TRBJ1-2
CASSPSGNTGELFF,TGTGCCAGCAGCCCGAGCGGGAACACCGGGGAGCTGTTTTTT,NA,NA,TRBV7-9,TRBJ2-2
CASSQESGLAGVDKNIQYF,TGTGCCAGCAGCCAAGAAAGCGGCCTAGCGGGGGTAGACAAAAACATTCAGTACTTC,TRBD2,NA,TRBV3-1/TRBV3-2,TRBJ2-4
CASSHGRERDEKLFF,TGCGCCAGCAGCCATGGTAGGGAGAGGGATGAAAAACTGTTTTTT,NA,once,TRBV5-1,TRBJ1-4
CASSITANTGELFF,TGTGCCAGCAGCATAACAGCGAACACCGGGGAGCTGTTTTTT,NA,few,TRBV9,TRBJ2-2
CASSLGQNQPQHF,TGTGCCAGCAGCTTGGGACAGAATCAGCCCCAGCATTTT,TRBD1,NA,TRBV7-3,TRBJ1-5
CASSPPARYNEQFF,TGTGCCAGCAGCCCCCCGGCCAGGTACAATGAGCAGTTCTTC,NA,NA,TRBV9,TRBJ2-1
CASSTWTPNTGEQYF,TGTGCCAGTAGTACATGGACTCCCAACACGGGCGAGCAGTACTTC,NA,NA,TRBV19,TRBJ2-7
CASSIDLGGSGELFF,TGTGCCAGTAGTATAGATCTCGGGGGATCCGGGGAGCTGTTTTTT,NA,NA,TRBV19,TRBJ2-2
CASSTGQAHQPQHF,TGTGCCAGTAGTACGGGACAGGCCCATCAGCCCCAGCATTTT,TRBD1,NA,TRBV19,TRBJ1-5
CASSYGGDRGSYEQYF,TGTGCCAGCAGTTACGGCGGGGACAGGGGTTCCTACGAGCAGTACTTC,TRBD1,NA,TRBV6-6,TRBJ2-7
CASSLGTGYREQYF,TGTGCCAGCAGCCTTGGGACAGGCTACAGGGAGCAGTACTTC,TRBD1,few,TRBV14,TRBJ2-7
CASPQGSNQPQHF,TGTGCCAGCCCTCAGGGGAGCAATCAGCCCCAGCATTTT,NA,NA,TRBV21-1,TRBJ1-5
CAWSEIGSGNTIYF,TGTGCCTGGAGCGAAATCGGCTCTGGAAACACCATATATTTT,NA,NA,TRBV30,TRBJ1-3
CASSRGLARGEQFF,TGTGCCAGCAGCCGGGGACTAGCAAGGGGTGAGCAGTTCTTC,TRBD2,NA,TRBV14,TRBJ2-1
CASSLASTDTQYF,TGCGCCAGCAGCTTGGCTTCCACAGATACGCAGTATTTT,NA,NA,TRBV5-1,TRBJ2-3
CASGSSGRSNEQFF,TGTGCTAGTGGTTCTAGCGGGAGGAGCAATGAGCAGTTCTTC,TRBD2,NA,TRBV12-5,TRBJ2-1
CASSLVASGGYEQFF,TGTGCCAGCAGCTTAGTGGCTAGCGGGGGCTATGAGCAGTTCTTC,TRBD2,NA,TRBV11-2,TRBJ2-1
CASSWGGREQFF,TGTGCCAGCAGTTGGGGGGGTCGGGAGCAGTTCTTC,TRBD2,once,TRBV7-2,TRBJ2-1
CASSQDSAAGRVSNEQFF,TGCGCCAGCAGCCAAGATTCGGCGGCAGGGAGGGTCTCCAATGAGCAGTTCTTC,TRBD2,NA,TRBV4-1,TRBJ2-1
CASSLVAGSNEQFF,TGCGCCAGCAGCTTGGTGGCCGGGAGCAATGAGCAGTTCTTC,NA,once,TRBV5-1,TRBJ2-1
CASSYPGTGVDYGYTF,TGTGCCAGCAGCTACCCGGGGACAGGGGTGGACTATGGCTACACCTTC,TRBD1,NA,TRBV7-9,TRBJ1-2
CASSLASSTDTQYF,TGTGCCAGCAGCTTAGCTTCGAGCACAGATACGCAGTATTTT,NA,NA,TRBV7-2,TRBJ2-3
CSVGVRATGVAFF,TGCAGCGTTGGGGTGAGGGCTACAGGGGTGGCTTTCTTT,TRBD1,NA,TRBV29-1,TRBJ1-1
CASSLRGQENYGYTF,TGTGCCAGCAGCCTCCGCGGACAGGAGAACTATGGCTACACCTTC,TRBD1,once,TRBV9,TRBJ1-2
CASSVAQGDYGYTF,TGTGCCAGCAGCGTAGCTCAAGGAGACTATGGCTACACCTTC,NA,NA,TRBV9,TRBJ1-2
CASSLGQGATGELFF,TGTGCCAGCAGCTTGGGACAGGGGGCGACCGGGGAGCTGTTTTTT,TRBD1,NA,TRBV5-4,TRBJ2-2
CASSLEGRGNQPQHF,TGTGCCAGCAGTTTAGAGGGTCGGGGCAATCAGCCCCAGCATTTT,NA,NA,TRBV27,TRBJ1-5
CASSQGNTGELFF,TGTGCCAGCAGTCAGGGAAACACCGGGGAGCTGTTTTTT,NA,NA,TRBV4-2,TRBJ2-2
CAISELRTGGRTEAFF,TGTGCCATCAGTGAGTTGCGGACAGGGGGAAGGACTGAAGCTTTCTTT,TRBD1,NA,TRBV10-3,TRBJ1-1
CASSLIDRESGELFF,TGTGCCAGCAGTTTAATTGACAGGGAGTCCGGGGAGCTGTTTTTT,TRBD1,NA,TRBV27,TRBJ2-2
CASSQGLAGGPEDTQYF,TGCGCCAGCAGCCAGGGACTAGCGGGGGGGCCCGAAGATACGCAGTATTTT,TRBD2,NA,TRBV5-1,TRBJ2-3
CASSQLYSGGANEQFF,TGCGCCAGCAGCCAGCTGTATAGCGGGGGGGCCAATGAGCAGTTCTTC,TRBD2,NA,TRBV4-1,TRBJ2-1
CASSKGDYGYTF,TGCGCCAGCAGCAAAGGGGACTATGGCTACACCTTC,NA,few,TRBV5-1,TRBJ1-2
CASSYSGRSNYGYTF,TGTGCCAGCAGTTACTCGGGGAGGAGTAACTATGGCTACACCTTC,NA,once,TRBV6-5,TRBJ1-2
CASGSPRENTEAFF,TGTGCTAGTGGTTCCCCCCGGGAGAACACTGAAGCTTTCTTT,NA,NA,TRBV12-5,TRBJ1-1
CASSYQGSEQYF,TGTGCCAGCAGCTATCAGGGTTCCGAGCAGTACTTC,NA,NA,TRBV7-9,TRBJ2-7
CASSRDRAGELFF,TGTGCCAGCAGCCGGGATAGGGCTGGGGAGCTGTTTTTT,NA,NA,TRBV7-3,TRBJ2-2
CASSIEGTGQETQYF,TGTGCCAGTAGTATAGAGGGGACAGGGCAAGAGACCCAGTACTTC,TRBD1,NA,TRBV19,TRBJ2-5